This is a list of T cell receptor beta chains from one sample in a study of CD8 T cells in ankylosing spondylitis. TCRdb re-called the 5' RACE reads through MiXCR, storing one row per CDR3 protein. The data contain some 800,000 distinct CDR3 sequences, about an eighth of them singletons. Sequenced sample: blood, either unsorted or a sorted T cell fraction (not recorded which). Receptor source: a male donor with ankylosing spondylitis. CDR3s leave out the opening cysteine and the closing phenylalanine or tryptophan. The order of the fields is CDR3 length, J gene, V gene, CDR3 protein.

len: 9; j_gene: TRBJ2-1; v_gene: TRBV12-3/TRBV12-4; CDR3aa: ASTSDIEQF
len: 11; j_gene: TRBJ2-5; v_gene: TRBV6-1; CDR3aa: ASRETGRETQY
len: 13; j_gene: TRBJ2-1; v_gene: TRBV7-9; CDR3aa: ASSDGTGKGNEQF
len: 12; j_gene: TRBJ2-3; v_gene: TRBV20-1; CDR3aa: SATRDHNADTQY
len: 11; j_gene: TRBJ1-2; v_gene: TRBV24-1; CDR3aa: ATSVKGDYGYT
len: 16; j_gene: TRBJ2-5; v_gene: TRBV9; CDR3aa: ASSVVGTRTSGEETQY
len: 13; j_gene: TRBJ1-2; v_gene: TRBV7-9; CDR3aa: ASSLRSPEDYGYT
len: 14; j_gene: TRBJ2-3; v_gene: TRBV12-3/TRBV12-4; CDR3aa: ASSSTGTPGPDTQY
len: 14; j_gene: TRBJ2-7; v_gene: TRBV20-1; CDR3aa: SASSPARAVVAEQY
len: 13; j_gene: TRBJ2-1; v_gene: TRBV12-3/TRBV12-4; CDR3aa: ASSFWTGVNNEQF